This T cell receptor (beta chain) was captured by sequencing in a study of CD8+ T cells in alopecia areata. Study results and limitations: An increase in clonality over normal scalp was evident in lesional scalp, especially alopecia totalis/universalis. Sequence data from scalp samples additionally include resident alphabeta T cells of normal skin. Sharing of TCRs across patients appeared less clear than in mice, possibly for HLA-related reasons.

PBMCs, the starting material, were the source of sorted CD4+ and CD8+ T cells. A few counts support this clone. Its antigen is unidentified. In each case, RNA was isolated and then reverse transcribed into cDNA as the sequencing template. Profiled with immunoSEQ multiplex PCR; TCRdb holds only in-frame clones, not every one. Of roughly 150,000 clones listed, around 55% are singletons. CDR3 length: 12 residues. Germline V CDR1 and CDR2: MNHNY, SVGAGI (reference sequence). Trimming took 8 bases from V and 10 from J; bases not matched to a gene: 8. The sample consisted of CD4+ T cells sorted from blood. The chain uses TRBV6-6 and TRBJ2-1; 7 positions agree with TRBD2. The sequence was collected from a human donor in good health. The CDR3: CASSVGRREQFF. The CDR3 DNA follows: TGTGCCAGCTCTGTCGGGAGGAGGGAGCAGTTCTTC.